This T cell receptor beta chain was profiled in a study of PD-L1 blockade in urothelial cancer. Study summary: Blood was evaluated 3 weeks (second dose) and 6 weeks after therapy began. Blood yielded a median of approximately 130,000 T cells per sample. Findings of the study overall: Tumor-associated clones in blood expanded more at 3 weeks in durable-benefit patients.

Germline CDR1 WNHNN, CDR2 SYGVQD (reference sequence). V shed 0 bases, J shed 3 bases, and the junction held 1 base outside the gene matches. The CDR3 totals 14 residues. Here immunoSEQ multiplex PCR was the method, and the copy in TCRdb shows in-frame clones only, minus some. In the table there are around 66,000 clones, almost 90% of which are singletons. This clone was found once. Its antigen is currently unknown. As to time point: peripheral blood 6 weeks after treatment start. All patients carried locally advanced or metastatic urothelial carcinoma. This clonotype originated in a man between 60 and 75 years old with urothelial cancer. The chain combines TRBV10-1 with TRBJ2-7, with TRBD1 matching over 8 bases. The specimen comprised PBMCs, sampled around atezolizumab (anti-PD-L1) treatment. The CDR3 protein is CASSESGQDYEQYF. The DNA of the CDR3 is TGCGCCAGCAGTGAGTCGGGACAGGACTACGAGCAGTACTTC.